A selection of T cell receptor beta chains follows, all from one sample in a study of PD-1 blockade in classical Hodgkin lymphoma. This table comes from immunoSEQ multiplex PCR, and its TCRdb copy is limited to in-frame clones, with some not included. The table shows approximately 79,000 clones, with 80% to 95% occurring only once. Here the sequenced sample was peripheral blood mononuclear cells (PBMCs), taken before the second cycle of nivolumab. Receptors originate from a human donor with classical Hodgkin lymphoma. The CDR3 runs from the conserved cysteine through the conserved F or W. D genes are given only for firm matches. Not all rows give a size; the values are once, few, many and, for expanded clones, a class.

size,V,J,D,CDR3,DNA
NA,TRBV28,TRBJ2-7,NA,CASSFVGIPYEQYF,TGTGCCAGCAGTTTTGTCGGGATTCCGTACGAGCAGTACTTC
NA,TRBV6-5,TRBJ1-1,NA,CASSLGGIGQNEAFF,TGTGCCAGCAGTTTAGGGGGGATTGGACAGAATGAAGCTTTCTTT
few,TRBV10-1,TRBJ1-2,TRBD1,CASSATPGTGVNGYTF,TGCGCCAGCAGTGCTACACCCGGGACAGGGGTTAATGGCTACACCTTC
NA,TRBV5-5,TRBJ1-2,TRBD1,CASSLRQGLGANYGYTF,TGTGCCAGCAGCTTACGACAGGGATTGGGGGCTAACTATGGCTACACCTTC
NA,TRBV5-5,TRBJ1-1,TRBD1,CASSTRWDRGMNTEAFF,TGTGCCAGCAGCACCCGTTGGGACAGGGGGATGAACACTGAAGCTTTCTTT
NA,TRBV18,TRBJ2-5,NA,CASSPPYQETQYF,TGTGCCAGCTCACCACCATACCAAGAGACCCAGTACTTC
NA,TRBV14,TRBJ1-2,NA,CASSLNWGRDPTF,TGTGCCAGCAGCCTAAATTGGGGCAGGGATCCCACCTTC
NA,TRBV7-6,TRBJ2-3,TRBD2,CASSAGLAELLPSSTDTQYF,TGTGCCAGCAGCGCCGGACTAGCGGAGCTCTTACCCTCTAGCACAGATACGCAGTATTTT
once,TRBV9,TRBJ2-2,NA,CASSVGSRLENTGELFF,TGTGCCAGCAGCGTAGGGTCCCGGCTGGAGAACACCGGGGAGCTGTTTTTT
NA,TRBV27,TRBJ2-7,NA,CATKIQGSYEQYF,TGTGCCACAAAAATCCAGGGTTCCTACGAGCAGTACTTC
NA,TRBV4-2,TRBJ1-1,NA,CASSQMDRNTEAFF,TGTGCCAGCAGCCAAATGGACAGGAACACTGAAGCTTTCTTT
NA,TRBV30,TRBJ2-2,NA,CAWGIFHQGFGPTGELFF,TGTGCCTGGGGGATATTCCACCAGGGTTTTGGCCCCACCGGGGAGCTGTTTTTT
NA,TRBV2,TRBJ1-2,TRBD1,CASPDRAGYTF,TGTGCCAGCCCTGACAGGGCCGGCTACACCTTC
NA,TRBV30,TRBJ2-3,NA,CAWSVQLLQDTQYF,TGTGCCTGGAGTGTACAACTCCTACAAGATACGCAGTATTTT
NA,TRBV10-3,TRBJ2-1,NA,CAISGSQPVPGNEQFF,TGTGCCATCAGTGGATCACAACCGGTACCAGGGAATGAGCAGTTCTTC
NA,TRBV19,TRBJ2-7,TRBD1,CASSIPGQMYEQYF,TGTGCCAGTAGTATACCGGGACAGATGTACGAGCAGTACTTC